Detailed here is one T cell receptor beta chain. These data come from a study of blood T cell repertoires in COVID-19. Authors' processing steps: Estimation of nucleated cell counts was performed using reference gene primer amplification. Measured with immunoSEQ multiplex PCR; TCRdb has only the in-frame clones, and not every one. Clonal size and the V and J genes are those of that table, whereas D and trimming came from the DNA. The table has hundreds of thousands of clones, 89% seen once. This TCR was recovered from a man aged 55 to 69 who had recovered from COVID-19. Sequencing input: PBMCs or T cells enriched from blood (not recorded which).

CDR3 residues: CASSLGLAGNEQFF. The CDR3 region has the DNA TGTGCCAGCAGCTTAGGACTAGCGGGAAATGAGCAGTTCTTC. The chain uses TRBV11-2 and TRBJ2-1, with TRBD2 matching 11 bases. Trimming took 1 base from V and 7 from J; bases not matched to a gene: 0. CDR3 length: 14 residues. Looked up from germline, CDR1 is SGHAT and CDR2 is FQNNGV. Variable domain in full (rest from reference TRBV11-2 and TRBJ2-1): EAGVAQSPRYKIIEKRQSVAFWCNPISGHATLYWYQQILGQGPKLLIQFQNNGVVDDSQLPKDRFSAERLKGVDSTLKIQPAKLEDSAVYLCASSLGLAGNEQFFGPGTRLTVL.